This TCR beta chain was sequenced in a study of identical twins. General study points: Fewer insertions marked abundant cord blood beta clonotypes; young adult naive trended weakly, memory not at all. Out-of-frame alpha sequences shared between twins exhibited an excess of low generation probability.

Germline V gene sequence: CDR1 SGHAT, CDR2 FQNNGV. With 0 bases removed from V and 6 bases from J, the gap between germline ends came to 12 bases. The CDR3 is made up of 14 amino acids. From the 5' RACE reads, TCRdb called clonotypes with MiXCR, one entry per CDR3 protein. The sample lists about 530,000 distinct CDR3 sequences, 20% to 25% occurring once. In the case of this clonotype: Its target is not known.

These same data were also listed under a study on yellow fever vaccine responses in identical twins. This second study says: Convergence reportedly seemed to mark part of the twins' vaccine T cell response, with personalization marking the rest.

J is TRBJ2-7 and V is TRBV11-2; D gene unclear. Sequencing was performed on CD4+ T cells sorted from blood. The clonotype was recovered from a woman between 18 and 30 years old in good health. CDR3 nucleotide sequence: TGTGCCAGCAGCTTAGAGTCTCCTAGGGCCGAGCAGTACGTC. Translation gives CASSLESPRAEQYV.